The 25 T cell receptor beta chains below all came from one sample that was sequenced in a study of beta chain features in type 1 diabetes. TCRB transcripts that were expressed got sequenced, as all of the isolated RNA had been reverse transcribed. Method: immunoSEQ multiplex PCR; TCRdb's copy keeps in-frame clones and lacks some. The profile covers around 400,000 clones, with 10% to 15% appearing a single time and 0.017% taken by the ten largest. Material for sequencing was naive CD4+ T cells from blood. Receptor source: a man younger than 30 in good health.

This clone was detected a few times. This sample includes further DNA sequences coding for the same CDR3. The rearrangement joins TRBV20-1 to TRBJ2-1, with TRBD1 matching 8 bases. J gave up 7 bases and V 6 bases, and 2 bases lay outside the gene matches. CDR1 and CDR2 (germline): DFQATT, SNEGSKA (reference sequence). This CDR3 is built from 11 residues. CDR3 nucleotide sequence: TGCAGTGCCCGACAGGGGAATGAGCAGTTCTTC. Translation: CSARQGNEQFF.

This clone has just one count. The chain employs TRBV18 and TRBJ2-7, with 7 bases identical to TRBD1. CDR3 length: 13 residues. The V and J ends lost 5 bases and 1 base, in that order; junction bases with no gene match: 2. Germline values: CDR1 KGHSH, CDR2 LQKENI. The DNA of the CDR3 is TGTGCCAGCTCAGAGGACAGGTCCTACGAGCAGTACTTC. It yields the protein CASSEDRSYEQYF.

The chain is built from TRBV4-2 and TRBJ1-4; D may be TRBD1 (5 bases). The CDR3 is 15 residues long. V was shortened by 0 bases and J by 7 bases, with 12 bases between the two germline ends. In germline, CDR1 is LGHNA, CDR2 YNFKEQ. The CDR3, as DNA: TGTGCCAGCAGCCAAGATGCCAGGGATGGTGAAAAACTGTTTTTT. Protein sequence: CASSQDARDGEKLFF.

The rearrangement joins TRBV5-1 to TRBJ2-2, with TRBD2 matching over 16 bases. Germline V gene data show CDR1 as SGHRS and CDR2 as YFSETQ. This CDR3 has 19 residues. The J segment lost 4 bases and the V segment lost 0 bases, leaving 6 bases of the junction unmatched. CDR3: CASSLAGLAGGPRTGELFF. The CDR3 nucleotides are TGCGCCAGCAGCTTGGCGGGACTAGCGGGAGGGCCCCGCACCGGGGAGCTGTTTTTT.

V gene TRBV9 combines with J gene TRBJ1-6, with 7 bases fitting TRBD1. The CDR3 covers 15 residues. From germline, CDR1 is SGDLS and CDR2 YYNGEE. V gave up 4 bases and J gave up 10 bases; unmatched junction bases: 11. In nucleotides, the CDR3 is TGTGCCAGCAGCCCTCATCGGGACAGAGCATCACCCCTCCACTTT. Encoded protein: CASSPHRDRASPLHF.

This chain connects TRBV6-5 to TRBJ2-7; 9 bases are shared with TRBD1. From germline, CDR1 is MNHEY and CDR2 SVGAGI. Trimming cost V 5 bases and J 6 bases; bases outside gene matches: 5. This CDR3 comprises 13 residues. The CDR3 nucleotides read TGTGCCAGCAGTACGCACAGGGGGCGCGAGCAGTACTTC. Amino acid sequence: CASSTHRGREQYF.

This clone was recorded a few times. In DNA, the CDR3 is TGCGCCAGCAGCCGTAGACAGGCTTCCTACGAGCAGTACTTC. Translation: CASSRRQASYEQYF. This chain connects TRBV4-1 to TRBJ2-7, with D maybe TRBD1 (6 bases). CDR3 length equals 14 residues. V lost 4 bases, J lost 1 base, and 11 bases lay in between. The germline gives CDR1 MGHRA, CDR2 YSYEKL.

This clone occurred a few times. The rearrangement joins TRBV28 to TRBJ2-7; 7 bases map to TRBD1. Germline CDR1 reads MDHEN; CDR2 reads SYDVKM. The CDR3 has 15 amino acids. Trimming cost V 8 bases and J 2 bases; bases outside gene matches: 12. CDR3 DNA: TGTGCCAGCGACCATGGTTGGGACAGTCCCTACGAGCAGTACTTC. It specifies CASDHGWDSPYEQYF.

The chain uses TRBV9 and TRBJ1-2; the D gene is possibly TRBD1 (6 bases). Germline V gene sequence: CDR1 SGDLS, CDR2 YYNGEE. The CDR3 extends over 12 amino acids. The V end lost 2 bases, the J end lost 7 bases, and 9 bases lay between the germline ends. CDR3 sequence: CASSVMGAGYTF. The CDR3 DNA reads as TGTGCCAGCAGCGTCATGGGGGCTGGCTACACCTTC.

The chain uses TRBV9 and TRBJ2-2; TRBD2 matches 10 bases. The CDR3 is 17 amino acids. Germline trimming cut 0 bases from V and 6 bases from J; bases unmatched to any gene: 8. Germline CDR1 and CDR2: SGDLS and YYNGEE. CDR3: CASSVGLAGEVAGELFF. CDR3 sequence (DNA): TGTGCCAGCAGCGTAGGGCTAGCGGGAGAAGTGGCCGGGGAGCTGTTTTTT.

The V and J genes are TRBV7-2 and TRBJ2-7, with 8 bases matching TRBD1. CDR1 is SGHTA, CDR2 FQGNSA, per germline. The length of the CDR3 is 15 residues. The V and J ends lost 5 bases and 6 bases, in that order; junction bases with no gene match: 12. The CDR3 DNA is TGTGCCAGCAGCGACCCAGGGGGCCTTAATCCCGAGCAGTACTTC. It translates to CASSDPGGLNPEQYF.

This clone was observed a handful of times. This sequence joins TRBV7-2 and TRBJ2-7; a weak D match, TRBD1 (7 bases). Germline lookup yields CDR1 SGHTA and CDR2 FQGNSA. The CDR3 has 18 residues. V gave up 5 bases and J gave up 1 base, with 24 bases separating them. The CDR3 coding sequence is TGTGCCAGCAGCCCCCGGCCCCCCCAGACAGGGAGGTCCTACGAGCAGTACTTC. This encodes CASSPRPPQTGRSYEQYF.

A few counts support this clone. The V and J genes are TRBV7-2 and TRBJ1-4, with 8 nucleotides matching TRBD1. This CDR3 is built from 15 residues. J was trimmed by 3 bases and V by 5 bases; bases with no gene match: 5. Germline CDR1 SGHTA, CDR2 FQGNSA. CDR3 sequence reads: CASSRTGLANEKLFF. The CDR3 DNA follows: TGTGCCAGCAGCCGGACAGGGTTGGCTAATGAAAAACTGTTTTTT.

CDR3 in amino acids: CASSARTSGLFYEQYF. For the CDR3, the DNA is TGTGCCAGCAGCGCACGGACTAGCGGGCTTTTCTACGAGCAGTACTTC. The chain joins TRBV28 to TRBJ2-7; 11 nucleotides agree with TRBD2. Germline-derived CDR1 and CDR2 are MDHEN and SYDVKM. This CDR3 is built from 16 residues. J lost 3 bases, V lost 6 bases, and 10 bases had no gene match.

This clone was counted a few times. The V gene is TRBV19, the J gene TRBJ2-4; 14 bases are shared with TRBD2. V was clipped by 0 bases and J by 7 bases; unmatched bases: 2. Germline CDR1 and CDR2: LNHDA and SQIVND (reference sequence). The CDR3 totals 16 residues. In DNA, the CDR3 is TGTGCCAGTAGTATAGATAGGACTAGCGGGAGGAACATTCAGTACTTC. This encodes CASSIDRTSGRNIQYF.

This chain connects TRBV28 to TRBJ2-5, with D tentatively TRBD2 (6 bases). The V end lost 6 bases, the J end lost 0 bases, and 14 bases lay between the germline ends. There are 15 residues in the CDR3. Germline V gene data show CDR1 as MDHEN and CDR2 as SYDVKM. The CDR3 region is CASSTIAAYQETQYF. As DNA, the CDR3 is TGTGCCAGCAGCACTATAGCGGCGTACCAAGAGACCCAGTACTTC.

This clone is a singleton in its sample. CDR3 loop: CASSTQQGAKNIQYF. For the CDR3, the DNA is TGTGCCAGCAGTACGCAACAGGGCGCCAAAAACATTCAGTACTTC. The chain couples TRBV28 to TRBJ2-4; possibly TRBD1 for D (6 bases). Trimming removed 5 bases at V and 1 base at J, with 12 bases between. Germline V lookup: CDR1 MDHEN, CDR2 SYDVKM. The CDR3 is made up of 15 amino acids.

This clone was counted a few times. The chain links TRBV30 to TRBJ1-1, with D possibly being TRBD1 (6 bases). V gave up 4 bases and J gave up 4 bases, with 13 bases separating them. The CDR3 loop spans 13 amino acids. Germline CDR1 and CDR2: GTSNPN and SVGIG (reference sequence). For the CDR3, the DNA is TGTGCCTGGACCATAAACAGGGCCACTGAAGCTTTCTTT. Its protein is CAWTINRATEAFF.

A few counts support this clone. The chain recombines TRBV28 with TRBJ2-5, with D uncertain. There are 13 residues in the CDR3. Germline V gives CDR1 MDHEN, CDR2 SYDVKM. Deletions cut 6 bases from V and 5 bases from J, with 13 bases between. CDR3 in amino acids: CASRASSSETQYF. The DNA of the CDR3 is TGTGCCAGCAGAGCTTCTTCCTCGGAGACCCAGTACTTC.

The CDR3: CASSVVGVNTGELFF. The DNA for the CDR3 is TGTGCCAGCAGCGTAGTAGGGGTGAACACCGGGGAGCTGTTTTTT. The V and J genes are TRBV9 and TRBJ2-2, with a possible D match to TRBD1 (5 bases). Germline-derived CDR1 and CDR2 are SGDLS and YYNGEE. The CDR3 runs to 15 residues. V was pared by 0 bases and J by 1 base, with 7 bases between.

The chain has TRBV18 and TRBJ2-7, with D perhaps TRBD1 (6 bases). The CDR3 covers 14 residues. CDR1 and CDR2 from the germline V gene are KGHSH and LQKENI. The germline V and J ends were trimmed by 4 bases and 3 bases, with 13 bases remaining between them. CDR3: CASSQDGTNYEQYF. CDR3 sequence (DNA): TGTGCCAGCTCACAAGACGGGACAAACTACGAGCAGTACTTC.

This clone appeared a few times. CDR3 in DNA: TGCAGCGTTCTAAGAGGATCGGTTTACAATGAGCAGTTCTTC. Amino acids: CSVLRGSVYNEQFF. The gene calls are TRBV29-1 and TRBJ2-1; D not certain. Germline assignment: CDR1 SQVTM and CDR2 ANQGSEA. The CDR3 is 14 residues long. V was cut by 5 bases and J by 4 bases, with 15 bases left in between.

This chain connects TRBV7-2 to TRBJ2-5, with TRBD2 identical over 13 bases. The CDR3 is 16 amino acids. Germline V CDR1 and CDR2: SGHTA, FQGNSA. Trimming cost V 1 base and J 9 bases; bases outside gene matches: 8. The CDR3 region is CASSLGGTSGAGAQYF. Written as DNA, the CDR3 is TGTGCCAGCAGCTTAGGGGGGACTAGCGGGGCCGGGGCCCAGTACTTC.

This rearrangement joins TRBV2 to TRBJ1-1; TRBD1 aligns across 8 bases. J gave up 1 base and V 9 bases, and 13 bases lay outside the gene matches. CDR1 is SNHLY and CDR2 is FYNNEI in the germline V gene. The CDR3 has 16 amino acids. CDR3 sequence: CARSDVTGVGNTEAFF. As DNA, the CDR3 is TGTGCCAGGAGCGATGTGACAGGGGTTGGGAACACTGAAGCTTTCTTT.

This clone was counted between two and nine times. The chain uses TRBV6-6 and TRBJ2-2; D gene unclear. This CDR3 is 12 amino acids long. Germline loops: CDR1 MNHNY, CDR2 SVGAGI (reference sequence). Deletions cut 6 bases from V and 4 bases from J, with 6 bases between. As DNA, the CDR3 is TGTGCCAGCAGCCACACCACCGGGGAGCTGTTTTTT. It specifies CASSHTTGELFF.